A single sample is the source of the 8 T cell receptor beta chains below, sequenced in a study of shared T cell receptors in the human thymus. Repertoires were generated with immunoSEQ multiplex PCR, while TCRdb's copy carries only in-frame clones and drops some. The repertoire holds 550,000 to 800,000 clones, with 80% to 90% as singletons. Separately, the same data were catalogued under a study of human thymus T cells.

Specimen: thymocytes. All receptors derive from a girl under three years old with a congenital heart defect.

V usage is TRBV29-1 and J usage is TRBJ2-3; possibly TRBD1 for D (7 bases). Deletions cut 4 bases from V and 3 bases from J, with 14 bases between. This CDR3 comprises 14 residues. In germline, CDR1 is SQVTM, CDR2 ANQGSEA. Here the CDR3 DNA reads TGCAGCGTTGTGAACAGGGGAGGAACAGATACGCAGTATTTT. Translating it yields CSVVNRGGTDTQYF.

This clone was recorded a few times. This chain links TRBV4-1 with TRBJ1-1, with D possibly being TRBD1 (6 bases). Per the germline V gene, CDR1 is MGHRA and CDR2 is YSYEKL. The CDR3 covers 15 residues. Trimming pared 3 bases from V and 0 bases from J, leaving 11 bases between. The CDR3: CASSQLGTLNTEAFF. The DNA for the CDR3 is TGCGCCAGCAGCCAGCTCGGGACACTGAACACTGAAGCTTTCTTT.

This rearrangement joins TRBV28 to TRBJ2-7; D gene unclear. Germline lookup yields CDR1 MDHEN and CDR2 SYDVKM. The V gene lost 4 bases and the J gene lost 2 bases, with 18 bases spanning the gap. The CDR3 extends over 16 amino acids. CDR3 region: CASSYNGGSVTYEQYF. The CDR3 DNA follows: TGTGCCAGCAGTTACAATGGTGGCAGTGTCACCTACGAGCAGTACTTC.

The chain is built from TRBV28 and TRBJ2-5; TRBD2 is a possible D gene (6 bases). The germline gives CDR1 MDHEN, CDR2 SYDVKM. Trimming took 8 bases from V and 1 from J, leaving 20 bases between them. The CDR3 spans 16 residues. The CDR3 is CASQLSRGLTQETQYF. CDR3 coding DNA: TGTGCCAGCCAACTCTCCCGGGGGTTAACCCAAGAGACCCAGTACTTC.

The CDR3 protein is CASSLFRGTGYEETQYF. The DNA for the CDR3 is TGTGCCAGCAGTTTGTTTAGAGGGACAGGGTATGAGGAGACCCAGTACTTC. The V and J genes are TRBV28 and TRBJ2-5; 9 positions match TRBD1. Germline trimming cut 3 bases from V and 5 bases from J; bases unmatched to any gene: 13. The CDR3 loop spans 17 amino acids. The germline gives CDR1 MDHEN, CDR2 SYDVKM. Variable domain in full (rest from reference TRBV28 and TRBJ2-5): DVKVTQSSRYLVKRTGEKVFLECVQDMDHENMFWYRQDPGLGLRLIYFSYDVKMKEKGDIPEGYSVSREKKERFSLILESASTNQTSMYLCASSLFRGTGYEETQYFGPGTRLLVL.

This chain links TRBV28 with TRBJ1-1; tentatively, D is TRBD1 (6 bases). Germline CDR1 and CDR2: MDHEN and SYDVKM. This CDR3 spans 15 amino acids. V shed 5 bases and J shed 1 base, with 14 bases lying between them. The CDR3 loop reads CASSPPGGANTEAFF. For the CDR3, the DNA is TGTGCCAGCAGTCCCCCGGGGGGGGCGAACACTGAAGCTTTCTTT.

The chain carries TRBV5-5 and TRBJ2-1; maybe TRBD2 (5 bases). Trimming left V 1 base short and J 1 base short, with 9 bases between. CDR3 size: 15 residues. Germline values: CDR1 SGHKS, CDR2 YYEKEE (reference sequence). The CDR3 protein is CASSLSGGSYNEQFF. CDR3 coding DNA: TGTGCCAGCAGCTTGAGCGGCGGGTCCTACAATGAGCAGTTCTTC.

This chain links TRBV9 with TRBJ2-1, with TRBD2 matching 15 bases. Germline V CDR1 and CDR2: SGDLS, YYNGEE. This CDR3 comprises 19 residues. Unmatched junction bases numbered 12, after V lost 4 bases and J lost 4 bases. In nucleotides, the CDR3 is TGTGCCAGCAGCACCCGCCCCGGACTAGCGGGGGGGTTGTACAATGAGCAGTTCTTC. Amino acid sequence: CASSTRPGLAGGLYNEQFF.